Following are 5 T cell receptor beta chains from one sample sequenced in a study of technical replicates of blood from several donors. Only in-frame clones appear in the TCRdb table, and some are missing; sequencing was by immunoSEQ multiplex PCR. The top ten clones hold around 0.2% of a sample with more than 90,000 clones, roughly 95% of them seen once. The sample taken for sequencing was T cells isolated from PBMCs. These receptor sequences come from a human donor in good health.

The chain links TRBV6-6 to TRBJ1-1; D is unresolved. Trimming took off 2 bases at V and 1 base at J, with 11 bases between the two ends. Germline CDR1 reads MNHNY; CDR2 reads SVGAGI (reference sequence). The CDR3 totals 15 residues. CDR3 coding DNA: TGTGCCAGCAGTTACGACAACCTGGAGAACACTGAAGCTTTCTTT. Translating it yields CASSYDNLENTEAFF.

The rearrangement joins TRBV11-3 to TRBJ1-6, with D maybe TRBD1 (5 bases). V dropped 5 bases and J dropped 11 bases, with 16 bases sitting between them. This CDR3 has 14 amino acids. Germline V lookup: CDR1 SGHNT, CDR2 YENEEA. DNA for the CDR3: TGTGCCAGCAGCCTAACAGGTGTAATGCCACCCCTCCACTTT. This encodes CASSLTGVMPPLHF. Using reference TRBV11-3 and TRBJ1-6 for the parts outside the CDR3, the full variable domain is EAGVVQSPRYKIIEKKQPVAFWCNPISGHNTLYWYLQNLGQGPELLIRYENEEAVDDSQLPKDRFSAERLKGVDSTLKIQPAELGDSAVYLCASSLTGVMPPLHFGNGTRLTVT.

This chain joins TRBV9 and TRBJ2-1, with 9 positions matching TRBD1. V was clipped by 0 bases and J by 8 bases; unmatched bases: 12. The CDR3 loop spans 17 amino acids. Germline V lookup: CDR1 SGDLS, CDR2 YYNGEE. The CDR3 loop is CASSVAAGTGRFDEQFF. For the CDR3, the DNA is TGTGCCAGCAGCGTAGCCGCCGGGACAGGGAGGTTCGATGAGCAGTTCTTC.

The gene calls are TRBV6-4 and TRBJ2-1; 8 bases are a match to TRBD2. The CDR3 runs to 17 residues. The ends lost 2 bases at V and 4 bases at J; junction bases unmatched: 10. Germline values: CDR1 MRHNA, CDR2 SNTAGT. The CDR3 reads CASSDSPSSGSYNEQFF. The CDR3 coding sequence is TGTGCCAGCAGTGACAGCCCTTCGAGCGGGAGTTACAATGAGCAGTTCTTC.

The rearrangement links TRBV5-1 to TRBJ1-1; a possible D gene is TRBD1 (5 bases). Germline CDR1 SGHRS, CDR2 YFSETQ. V lost 1 base to trimming and J lost 5 bases, with 12 bases between them. The CDR3 consists of 14 residues. CDR3 sequence: CASSLIGGGTEAFF. The CDR3 DNA sequence: TGCGCCAGCAGCTTGATTGGGGGGGGGACTGAAGCTTTCTTT.